A selection of T cell receptor beta chains follows, all from one sample in a study of human T cells and chemical hapten exposure. TCRdb redid the calling of the RACE reads with MiXCR, one entry per CDR3 protein. The sample consists of 350,000 to 450,000 distinct CDR3 sequences, roughly 4.6% of them appearing once. This sample comprised whole blood, obtained in connection with sensitization to the hapten diphenylcyclopropenone (DPC). Receptors originate from a woman between 50 and 59 years old with alopecia areata. Some clones in this sample may be carry-over from other donors' samples. CDR3s include the opening cysteine and the closing phenylalanine or tryptophan.

v_call	j_call	cdr3_aa
TRBV25-1	TRBJ1-4	CASSLRGENLFF
TRBV12-3/TRBV12-4	TRBJ2-1	CASRESGGPDEQFF
TRBV24-1	TRBJ2-7	CATSDPRTDEQYF
TRBV5-1	TRBJ1-5	CASSVTGFSNQPQHF
TRBV27	TRBJ2-7	CASSSGLATYEQYF
TRBV3-1	TRBJ2-5	CASSQKGRGPRAQYF
TRBV3-1	TRBJ2-1	CASSPHRDRNNEQFF
TRBV14	TRBJ1-1	CASRAGTSYTEAFF
TRBV28	TRBJ2-3	CASSLEREGSTDTQYF
TRBV25-1	TRBJ1-1	CASRGQGADTEAFF
TRBV2	TRBJ2-5	CASSGNGLAGETQYF
TRBV6-1	TRBJ1-2	CASSEWLYGYTF
TRBV6-5	TRBJ2-1	CASIASDRTNEQFF
TRBV2	TRBJ2-1	CASSTRLAGGRGEQFF
TRBV11-2	TRBJ2-3	CASSPAGRGTQYF
TRBV5-1	TRBJ1-6	CASSQQSSTGSPLHF
TRBV2	TRBJ1-1	CASTTREGLSFF
TRBV28	TRBJ1-1	CASSYRGRETFF
TRBV2	TRBJ1-5	CASVRTGNQPQHF
TRBV13	TRBJ2-7	CASSLGGLAVGEQYF
TRBV28	TRBJ2-7	CASSIRTAYEQYF
TRBV12-3/TRBV12-4	TRBJ1-3	CASSLTRSVGNTIYF
TRBV9	TRBJ1-1	CASSLEPGGGTEAFF
TRBV5-1	TRBJ2-3	CASSSLAGNTDTQYF
TRBV12-3/TRBV12-4	TRBJ2-7	CATNRGGGSSEQYF
TRBV6-1	TRBJ1-3	CASTRGDSGNTIYF
TRBV20-1	TRBJ2-2	CSATGRAWNTGELFF
TRBV12-3/TRBV12-4	TRBJ2-2	CASSPGQNTGELFF
TRBV24-1	TRBJ2-2	CATSDYAVGVTGELFF